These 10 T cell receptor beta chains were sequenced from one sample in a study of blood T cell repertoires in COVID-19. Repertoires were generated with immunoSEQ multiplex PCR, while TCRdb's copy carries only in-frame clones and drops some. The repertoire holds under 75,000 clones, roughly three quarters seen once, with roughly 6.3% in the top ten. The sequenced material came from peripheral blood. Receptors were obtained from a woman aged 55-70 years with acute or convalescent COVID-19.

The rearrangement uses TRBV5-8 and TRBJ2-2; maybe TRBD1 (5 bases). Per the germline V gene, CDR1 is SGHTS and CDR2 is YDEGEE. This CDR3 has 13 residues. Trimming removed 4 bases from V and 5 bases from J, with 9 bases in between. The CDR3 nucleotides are TGTGCCAGCAGCCGTTACAGGACCGGGGAGCTGTTTTTT. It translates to CASSRYRTGELFF.

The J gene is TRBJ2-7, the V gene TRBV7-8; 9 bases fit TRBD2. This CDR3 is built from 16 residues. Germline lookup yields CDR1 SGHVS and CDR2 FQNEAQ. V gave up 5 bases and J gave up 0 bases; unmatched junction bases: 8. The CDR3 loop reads CASSPTGLALSYEQYF. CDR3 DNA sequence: TGTGCCAGCAGCCCTACCGGACTAGCGCTCTCCTACGAGCAGTACTTC.

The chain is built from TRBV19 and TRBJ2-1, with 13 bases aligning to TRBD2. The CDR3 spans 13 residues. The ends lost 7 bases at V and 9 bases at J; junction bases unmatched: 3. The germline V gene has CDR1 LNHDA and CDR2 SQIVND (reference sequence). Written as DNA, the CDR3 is TGTGCCAGTACGACTAGCGGGGGGCCTGAGCAGTTCTTC. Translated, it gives CASTTSGGPEQFF.

CDR3 coding DNA: TGTGCCAGCAGCCCCGGGGGTAATGAGCAGTTCTTC. Its translation: CASSPGGNEQFF. The chain carries TRBV5-8 and TRBJ2-1; weak D call: TRBD2 (6 bases). Germline V gene sequence: CDR1 SGHTS, CDR2 YDEGEE. The CDR3 covers 12 residues. The ends were cut back, 4 bases at V and 7 bases at J, with 9 bases in the middle.

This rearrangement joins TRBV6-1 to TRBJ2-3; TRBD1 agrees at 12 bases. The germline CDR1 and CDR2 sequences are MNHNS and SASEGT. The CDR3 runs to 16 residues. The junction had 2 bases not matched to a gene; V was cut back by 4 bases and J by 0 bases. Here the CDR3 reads CASSGGQGASTDTQYF. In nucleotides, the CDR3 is TGTGCCAGCAGTGGGGGACAGGGGGCTAGCACAGATACGCAGTATTTT.

CDR3 in amino acids: CASSTGGKNIQYF. Here the CDR3 DNA reads TGTGCCAGCAGTACGGGGGGTAAAAACATTCAGTACTTC. The chain has TRBV27 and TRBJ2-4, with 7 bases fitting TRBD2. The length of the CDR3 is 13 residues. The J segment lost 4 bases and the V segment lost 5 bases, leaving 2 bases of the junction unmatched. Germline-derived CDR1 and CDR2 are MNHEY and SMNVEV (reference sequence).

Here the CDR3 DNA reads TGTGCCAGCAGTCGGGAGACAGGGGTATGGAATCAGCCCCAGCATTTT. This codes for CASSRETGVWNQPQHF. The chain recombines TRBV7-8 with TRBJ1-5; 8 bases align to TRBD1. Germline loops: CDR1 SGHVS, CDR2 FQNEAQ. The CDR3 is 16 amino acids. Trimming at V came to 6 bases and at J to 4 bases, leaving 11 bases not matched to a gene.

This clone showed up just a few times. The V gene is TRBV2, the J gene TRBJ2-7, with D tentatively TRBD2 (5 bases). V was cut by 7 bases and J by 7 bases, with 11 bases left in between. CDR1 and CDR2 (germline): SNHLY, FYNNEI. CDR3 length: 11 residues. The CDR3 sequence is CASTGWEEQYF. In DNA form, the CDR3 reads TGTGCCAGCACGGGGTGGGAGGAGCAGTACTTC.

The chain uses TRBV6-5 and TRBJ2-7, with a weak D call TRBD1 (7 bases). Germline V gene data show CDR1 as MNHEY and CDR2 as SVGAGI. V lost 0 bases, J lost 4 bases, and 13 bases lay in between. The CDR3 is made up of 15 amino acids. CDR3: CASSYSPEGAYEQYF. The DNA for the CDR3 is TGTGCCAGCAGTTACTCGCCGGAGGGGGCGTACGAGCAGTACTTC.

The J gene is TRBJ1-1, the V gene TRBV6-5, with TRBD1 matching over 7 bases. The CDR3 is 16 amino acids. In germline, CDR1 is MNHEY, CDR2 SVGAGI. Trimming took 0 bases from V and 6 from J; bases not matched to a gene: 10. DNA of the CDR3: TGTGCCAGCAGTTACTCGAGAGGGGGCGGTGTCCCTGAAGCTTTCTTT. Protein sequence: CASSYSRGGGVPEAFF.